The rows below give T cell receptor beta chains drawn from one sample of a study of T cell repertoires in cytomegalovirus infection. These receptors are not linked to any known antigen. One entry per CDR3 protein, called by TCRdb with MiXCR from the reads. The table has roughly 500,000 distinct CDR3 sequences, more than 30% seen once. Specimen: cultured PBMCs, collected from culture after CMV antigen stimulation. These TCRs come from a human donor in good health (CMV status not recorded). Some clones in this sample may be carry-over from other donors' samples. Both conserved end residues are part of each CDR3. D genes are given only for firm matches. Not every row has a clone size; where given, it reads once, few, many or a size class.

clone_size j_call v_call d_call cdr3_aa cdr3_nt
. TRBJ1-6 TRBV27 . CASSDGGTYNSPLHF TGTGCCAGCAGCGACGGTGGAACCTATAATTCACCCCTCCACTTT
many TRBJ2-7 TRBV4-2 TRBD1 CASSETGTGGSYEQYF TGTGCCAGCAGCGAAACGGGGACAGGGGGTTCCTACGAGCAGTACTTC
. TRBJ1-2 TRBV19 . CASNPDGRANYGYTF TGTGCCAGTAACCCGGACGGTCGGGCTAACTATGGCTACACCTTC
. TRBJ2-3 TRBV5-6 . CASSLGRYTDTQYF TGTGCCAGCAGCTTAGGCAGATACACAGATACGCAGTATTTT
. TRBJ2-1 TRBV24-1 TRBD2 CATSDPGLAANNEQFF TGTGCCACCAGTGATCCCGGACTAGCAGCCAACAATGAGCAGTTCTTC
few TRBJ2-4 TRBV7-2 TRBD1 CASSLLGQGNIQYF TGTGCCAGCAGCTTACTGGGACAGGGGAACATTCAGTACTTC
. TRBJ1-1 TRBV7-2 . CASSRGPGLNTEAFF TGTGCCAGCAGCCGTGGCCCGGGACTGAACACTGAAGCTTTCTTT
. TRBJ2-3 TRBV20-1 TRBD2 CSVIKREASTDTQYF TGCAGTGTCATAAAGCGGGAGGCCAGCACAGATACGCAGTATTTT
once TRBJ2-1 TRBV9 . CASSIATGSEQFF TGTGCCAGCAGCATCGCGACAGGATCTGAGCAGTTCTTC
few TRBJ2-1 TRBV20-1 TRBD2 CSAEAGGPYSYNEQFF TGCAGTGCTGAAGCGGGAGGACCCTACTCCTACAATGAGCAGTTCTTC
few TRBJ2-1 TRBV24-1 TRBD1 CATSDSGQGRVNEQFF TGTGCCACCAGTGATTCCGGACAGGGGAGGGTCAATGAGCAGTTCTTC
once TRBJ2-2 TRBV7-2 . CASRKGGKNTGELFF TGTGCCAGCAGAAAAGGGGGGAAGAACACCGGGGAGCTGTTTTTT
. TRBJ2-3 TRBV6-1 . CASSDRGRGADTQYF TGTGCCAGCAGTGACAGGGGTAGAGGGGCAGATACGCAGTATTTT
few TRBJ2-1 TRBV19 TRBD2 CASRSGTYNEQFF TGTGCCAGTAGGAGCGGGACCTACAATGAGCAGTTCTTC
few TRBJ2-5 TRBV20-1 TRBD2 CSASPGGKETQYF TGCAGTGCTAGTCCGGGGGGGAAGGAGACCCAGTACTTC
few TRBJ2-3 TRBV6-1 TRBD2 CASSKGGPGTDTQYF TGTGCCAGCAGTAAGGGAGGGCCCGGCACAGATACGCAGTATTTT
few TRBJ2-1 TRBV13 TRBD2 CASSLQASGSPNEQFF TGTGCCAGCAGCCTCCAGGCTAGCGGGAGTCCGAATGAGCAGTTCTTC
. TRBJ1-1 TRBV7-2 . CASSLNRAEAFF TGTGCCAGCAGCTTAAACAGGGCTGAAGCTTTCTTT
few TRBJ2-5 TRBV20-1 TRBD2 CSADRTSGRLPETQYF TGCAGTGCTGACCGGACTAGCGGGAGATTGCCAGAGACCCAGTACTTC
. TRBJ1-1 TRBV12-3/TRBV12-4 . CASSLSSGHGMNTEAFF TGTGCCAGCAGTTTAAGTTCAGGTCATGGGATGAACACTGAAGCTTTCTTT
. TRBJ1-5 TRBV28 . CAGPPRNNQPQHF TGTGCAGGACCCCCCCGTAACAATCAGCCCCAGCATTTT
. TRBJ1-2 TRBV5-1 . CASSLAGPVGGYTF TGCGCCAGCAGCTTGGCAGGGCCAGTTGGAGGCTACACCTTC
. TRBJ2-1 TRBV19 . CASSSRGLGNEQFF TGTGCCAGTAGTTCCCGTGGGTTGGGTAATGAGCAGTTCTTC
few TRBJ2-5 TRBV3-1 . CASSQASQGRGYQETQYF TGTGCCAGCAGCCAAGCAAGTCAGGGGAGAGGGTACCAAGAGACCCAGTACTTC
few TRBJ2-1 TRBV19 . CASSSGRWGNEQFF TGTGCCAGTAGTAGCGGGCGGTGGGGCAATGAGCAGTTCTTC
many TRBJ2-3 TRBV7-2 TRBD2 CASSYAGLAGGSDTQYF TGTGCCAGCAGCTACGCGGGACTAGCGGGAGGGTCAGATACGCAGTATTTT
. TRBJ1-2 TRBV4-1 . CASSQDWNRALYGYTF TGCGCCAGCAGCCAAGATTGGAACAGGGCACTCTATGGCTACACCTTC
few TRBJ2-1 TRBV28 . CASSSNHRYNEQFF TGTGCCAGCAGTTCCAACCACCGTTACAATGAGCAGTTCTTC
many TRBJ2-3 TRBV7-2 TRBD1 CASSYRTGRRTDTQYF TGTGCCAGCAGCTATCGGACAGGGCGGAGGACAGATACGCAGTATTTT
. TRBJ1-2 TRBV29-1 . CSVEDLEQLEHYGYTF TGCAGCGTTGAAGATCTTGAACAGCTTGAGCACTATGGCTACACCTTC
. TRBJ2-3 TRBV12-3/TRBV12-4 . CASSPTADTQYF TGTGCCAGCAGCCCCACAGCGGATACGCAGTATTTT
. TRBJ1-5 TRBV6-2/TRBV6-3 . CASTPQGFRNQPQHF TGTGCCAGCACCCCCCAGGGTTTTCGCAATCAGCCCCAGCATTTT
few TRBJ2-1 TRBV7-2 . CASSLRRHNEQFF TGTGCCAGCAGCTTAAGGAGGCACAATGAGCAGTTCTTC